These T cell receptor beta chains were read from a single sample in a study of identical twins. TCRdb ran MiXCR on the 5' RACE reads and lists one entry per CDR3 protein. The sample lists about 200,000 distinct CDR3 sequences; over 5.5% were seen once. This sample also appeared in a second study, on T cells expressing NK-cell markers.

Material for sequencing was CD8+ T cells sorted from blood. The receptors were gathered from a woman between 18 and 30 years old in good health. CDR3s include the opening cysteine and the closing phenylalanine or tryptophan. The order of the fields is clone size, J gene, D gene, V gene, CDR3 DNA, CDR3 protein. D genes are given only for firm matches. Where a row states a size, it is once, few, many or the class of an expanded clone; other rows omit it.

>many|TRBJ2-5|.|TRBV2
TGTGCCAGCAGTGAAATCCGGGGGCTGGGAGAGACCCAGTACTTC
CASSEIRGLGETQYF
>few|TRBJ1-3|.|TRBV12-3/TRBV12-4
TGTGCCAGCAGTTTATTGGGGGCTGGAAACACCATATATTTT
CASSLLGAGNTIYF
>few|TRBJ2-2|TRBD2|TRBV3-1
TGTGCCAGCAGCCCCGGACTAGCGGGAAAAGGCGGGGAGCTGTTTTTT
CASSPGLAGKGGELFF
>many|TRBJ1-4|.|TRBV12-3/TRBV12-4
TGTGCCAGCAGTTTAGGCCCCATCGGTGGTCGGTTTTTT
CASSLGPIGGRFF
>.|TRBJ2-3|.|TRBV4-1
TGCGCCAGCAGCCAAGTTGCCGGGTCAGATACGCAGTATTTT
CASSQVAGSDTQYF
>many|TRBJ2-3|TRBD2|TRBV29-1
TGCAGCGTTGAACTGCGGGAGAGAGGAGATACGCAGTATTTT
CSVELRERGDTQYF
>few|TRBJ2-7|TRBD2|TRBV27
TGTGCCAGCAGTTTAAGGCGGCAAACTAGCGGAACCTACGAGCAGTACTTC
CASSLRRQTSGTYEQYF
>.|TRBJ2-1|.|TRBV4-1
TGCGCCAGCAGCCATGAGACAGAACAGTTCTTC
CASSHETEQFF
>many|TRBJ1-1|TRBD1|TRBV12-3/TRBV12-4
TGTGCCAGCAGTTCGGACAGGCGTGAAGCTTTCTTT
CASSSDRREAFF
>many|TRBJ2-5|.|TRBV7-8
TGTGCCAGCAGCCCCCACACTACACGGGACCAAGAGACCCAGTACTTC
CASSPHTTRDQETQYF
>.|TRBJ1-1|.|TRBV29-1
TGCAGCGTTGTCGTTGAGAACAGGAGGGAGGCTTTCTTT
CSVVVENRREAFF
>many|TRBJ2-7|TRBD1|TRBV20-1
TGCAGTGCTAGGGAGGGACAGGGAAACTACGAGCAGTACTTC
CSAREGQGNYEQYF
>many|TRBJ1-1|.|TRBV6-2/TRBV6-3
TGTGCCAGCAATAGGGGAACTGAAGCTTTCTTT
CASNRGTEAFF
>many|TRBJ2-5|TRBD2|TRBV5-5
TGTGCCAGCAGCGATTATCCGGGACTAGCGGGGGCGGAGACCCAGTACTTC
CASSDYPGLAGAETQYF
>few|TRBJ2-1|TRBD2|TRBV2
TGTGCCAGTCAGCGGGAGAAGGTCTACAATGAGCAGTTCTTC
CASQREKVYNEQFF
>many|TRBJ1-2|TRBD1|TRBV6-5
TGTGCCAGCATCCCGGGACAGGTCTATGGCTACACCTTC
CASIPGQVYGYTF
>many|TRBJ1-5|.|TRBV3-1
TGTGCCAGCAGCCAAGGTGGTTACGAGCCCCAGCATTTT
CASSQGGYEPQHF
>many|TRBJ2-7|.|TRBV12-3/TRBV12-4
TGTGCCAGCAGTTCGCTACAGGGCTCCTACGAGCAGTACTTC
CASSSLQGSYEQYF
>.|TRBJ2-3|.|TRBV27
TGTGCCAGCAGTTTATCGATTTGGGGGGGCACAGATACGCAGTATTTT
CASSLSIWGGTDTQYF
>few|TRBJ2-7|TRBD2|TRBV18
TGTGCCAGCTCACCACCCCTAACTAGCGGGTTTGCCTACGAGCAGTACTTC
CASSPPLTSGFAYEQYF
>many|TRBJ2-7|.|TRBV7-9
TGTGCCAGCAGCTTAAATAATAGGGCAGTCTACGAGCAGTACTTC
CASSLNNRAVYEQYF
>.|TRBJ2-5|.|TRBV7-6
TGTGCCAGCAGCTTAGGGGGGAGCGGGCATAACCCCCAAGAGACCCAGTACTTC
CASSLGGSGHNPQETQYF
>many|TRBJ1-5|TRBD1|TRBV11-2
TGTGCCAGCAGCACCGGGACAGGGATCAATCAGCCCCAGCATTTT
CASSTGTGINQPQHF
>many|TRBJ2-5|TRBD2|TRBV12-3/TRBV12-4
TGTGCCAGCAGTTTATGGTCCAGCGGGGAACAAGAGACCCAGTACTTC
CASSLWSSGEQETQYF
>many|TRBJ2-7|TRBD2|TRBV7-2
TGTGCCAGCAGTCGAGGAACGGGACTAGCCAGCGAGCAGTACTTC
CASSRGTGLASEQYF
>.|TRBJ1-1|.|TRBV3-1
TGTGCCAGCAGCCCTCAGGGGCCCCCTGAAGCTTTCTTT
CASSPQGPPEAFF
>many|TRBJ2-6|TRBD1|TRBV12-3/TRBV12-4
TGTGCCAGCACCCGGACAGGGCCCTCTGGGGCCAACGTCCTGACTTTC
CASTRTGPSGANVLTF
>many|TRBJ2-1|.|TRBV11-3
TGTGCCAGCAGCCCCGATGTGGGACATGAGCAGTTCTTC
CASSPDVGHEQFF
>.|TRBJ2-1|TRBD2|TRBV20-1
TGCAGTGTAGCGGGAGCGTCCTACAATGAGCAGTTCTTC
CSVAGASYNEQFF
>.|TRBJ2-7|TRBD1|TRBV7-9
TGTGCCAGCAGCCCCCGACAGGGCCGGACCTACGAGCAGTACTTC
CASSPRQGRTYEQYF
>many|TRBJ2-2|.|TRBV6-5
TGTGCCAGCAGTTACGATGGGAACACCGGGGAGCTGTTTTTT
CASSYDGNTGELFF
>many|TRBJ1-2|.|TRBV29-1
TGCAGCGTTGATGGGGGTGCTAGGTATGGCTACACCTTC
CSVDGGARYGYTF
>few|TRBJ2-3|.|TRBV15
TGTGCCACCAGCAAAGCAGGAAGCACAGATACGCAGTATTTT
CATSKAGSTDTQYF
>.|TRBJ2-1|TRBD2|TRBV6-2/TRBV6-3
TGTGCCAGCAGAGAGGGACTAGCGGGAGGGCCCGAGCAGTTCTTC
CASREGLAGGPEQFF
>many|TRBJ1-2|.|TRBV10-3
TGTGCCATCAGTGAAGGGGGGGATAAGCCGAACTATGGCTACACCTTC
CAISEGGDKPNYGYTF
>.|TRBJ1-5|.|TRBV6-2/TRBV6-3
TGTGCCAGCAGGAACACGGGTTTCAATCAGCCCCAGCATTTT
CASRNTGFNQPQHF
>many|TRBJ2-7|.|TRBV7-2
TGTGCCAGCAGCTTAGTACCGGGCTCCTACGAGCAGTACTTC
CASSLVPGSYEQYF
>few|TRBJ2-2|.|TRBV30
TGTGCCTGGAGTTGGAGCGAGTACACCGGGGAGCTGTTTTTT
CAWSWSEYTGELFF
>.|TRBJ1-1|.|TRBV3-1
TGTGCCAGCAGCCACCTCACACGGGGAAACACTGAAGCTTTCTTT
CASSHLTRGNTEAFF
>many|TRBJ2-1|TRBD1|TRBV4-3
TGCGCCAGCAGACCAGACAGGGTCTTCCCAAATGAGCAGTTCTTC
CASRPDRVFPNEQFF
>many|TRBJ1-1|.|TRBV12-3/TRBV12-4
TGTGCCAGCAGGACGGTCGACGGGAGGAACACTGAAGCTTTCTTT
CASRTVDGRNTEAFF
>few|TRBJ2-3|TRBD2|TRBV27
TGTGCCAGCAGTTTGCTTCTAGCGGGGGGAAGCACAGATACGCAGTATTTT
CASSLLLAGGSTDTQYF
>.|TRBJ2-3|TRBD2|TRBV20-1
TGCAGTGCTACGGGACTAGCGGGAGAATGGTCAGATACGCAGTATTTT
CSATGLAGEWSDTQYF
>few|TRBJ2-7|.|TRBV7-9
TGTGCCAGCAGCCCACCGCGTTTGGACAAGTTACAGTACTTC
CASSPPRLDKLQYF
>.|TRBJ2-7|TRBD1|TRBV27
TGTGCCAGTCGGGGACAGGGGGTCAACGAGCAGTACTTC
CASRGQGVNEQYF
>.|TRBJ2-3|.|TRBV30
TGTGCCTGGAGTCTTAGCGGAAACACAGATACGCAGTATTTT
CAWSLSGNTDTQYF
>few|TRBJ1-1|.|TRBV6-6
TGTGCCAGCAGTTACTCGATTCAAGCTTTCTTT
CASSYSIQAFF
>.|TRBJ2-3|TRBD1|TRBV3-1
TGTGCCAGCAGCCAACCCGACAGGGGGTTCCGCTATACGCAGTATTTT
CASSQPDRGFRYTQYF
>few|TRBJ2-1|TRBD2|TRBV10-3
TGTGCCATCAGTGAGTGGGGTCAGCGGGGGGTGTACAATGAGCAGTTCTTC
CAISEWGQRGVYNEQFF
>.|TRBJ2-7|.|TRBV7-2
TGTGCCAGCAGCTTAGCTGGGGCTTCGGGCGAGCAGTACTTC
CASSLAGASGEQYF
>few|TRBJ1-1|TRBD1|TRBV7-9
TGTGCCAGCAGCTCAGCGGACAGGGGGCAGGACACTGAAGCTTTCTTT
CASSSADRGQDTEAFF
>few|TRBJ2-1|TRBD2|TRBV9
TGTGCCAGCAGCGTCTCTAGCGGGGGGAACACCAATGAGCAGTTCTTC
CASSVSSGGNTNEQFF
>.|TRBJ2-1|TRBD2|TRBV7-2
TGTGCCAGCAGCTCTCCGGGACTAGCGGTTGTTAATGAGCAGTTCTTC
CASSSPGLAVVNEQFF